The next 7 T cell receptor beta chains were all read from a single sample in a study of CD8 T cells in ankylosing spondylitis. TCRdb used MiXCR to reprocess the 5' RACE reads, holding one entry per CDR3 protein. The sample gives 150,000 to 200,000 distinct CDR3 sequences, approximately 12% of which show up once; 11% is in the top ten. Sequences were obtained from blood, either unsorted or a sorted T cell fraction (not recorded which). The receptors stem from a female donor with ankylosing spondylitis or in good health (not recorded which).

The V and J genes are TRBV12-3 or TRBV12-4 and TRBJ2-3; possibly TRBD2 for D (6 bases). V shed 6 bases and J shed 1 base, with 14 bases lying between them. This CDR3 region has 15 residues. The CDR3 protein is CASSPGGAGTDTQYF. The CDR3 bases are TGTGCCAGCAGCCCAGGAGGGGCCGGCACAGATACGCAGTATTTT.

In this sample, this clonotype turned up many times. The V and J genes are TRBV27 and TRBJ1-2, with D perhaps matching TRBD1 (5 bases). Between the trimmed V and J ends, which lost 5 bases and 7 bases, there was a span of 11 bases. Germline CDR1 reads MNHEY; CDR2 reads SMNVEV (reference sequence). The CDR3 runs 12 residues. The CDR3 spells CASSAGGIGYTF. For the CDR3, the DNA is TGTGCCAGCAGTGCCGGGGGGATTGGCTACACCTTC.

V and J are TRBV7-2 and TRBJ1-5; D not resolved. V was trimmed by 5 bases and J by 3 bases, leaving 11 bases between them. The CDR3 sequence is 14 residues long. Germline loops: CDR1 SGHTA, CDR2 FQGNSA. CDR3: CASSNMADNQPQHF. The CDR3 region has the DNA TGTGCCAGCAGCAACATGGCAGACAATCAGCCCCAGCATTTT.

This clonotype showed up many times. The CDR3 spells CASSQTGLAKNIQYF. The CDR3 DNA follows: TGTGCCAGCAGCCAGACAGGGTTAGCTAAAAACATTCAGTACTTC. This sequence joins TRBV3-1 and TRBJ2-4, with TRBD1 matching over 7 bases. CDR1 and CDR2 (germline): LGHDT, YNNKEL (reference sequence). The length of the CDR3 is 15 residues. Trimming removed 3 bases from V and 4 bases from J; junction bases left unmatched: 6.

The genes are TRBV7-2 and TRBJ2-7; 7 nucleotides align to TRBD2. Germline V gene data show CDR1 as SGHTA and CDR2 as FQGNSA. The CDR3 has 13 residues. V was pared by 4 bases and J by 5 bases, with 5 bases of the junction left unmatched. CDR3 sequence reads: CASSSRTRDEQYF. The CDR3 coding sequence is TGTGCCAGCAGCTCCCGGACTAGGGACGAGCAGTACTTC.

This clonotype was counted a few times. This chain joins TRBV6-5 and TRBJ1-6; no definite D call. The ends were cut back, 4 bases at V and 5 bases at J, with 15 bases in the middle. CDR3 size: 16 residues. CDR1 is MNHEY and CDR2 is SVGAGI in the germline V gene. CDR3 nucleotide sequence: TGTGCCAGCAGTTTGACGGAATACGTAGATAATTCACCCCTCCACTTT. Amino acid sequence: CASSLTEYVDNSPLHF.

This clonotype was recorded many times. The chain uses TRBV24-1 and TRBJ2-4, with D uncertain. Trimming stripped 5 bases from V and 8 bases from J, with 12 bases between. The CDR3 has 13 residues. CDR1 is KGHDR and CDR2 is SFDVKD in the germline V gene. CDR3 sequence: CATSAGTVDIQYF. CDR3 nucleotides: TGTGCCACCAGTGCAGGTACAGTAGACATTCAGTACTTC.